The T cell receptor beta chain described here comes from a study of tumor and adjacent non-tumor tissue in lung cancer. Notes on the study in general: TCR diversity was significantly greater in tumor than normal lung tissue. Tumor repertoires had a smaller top 100 clone share than normal lung.

This sample's RNA came from whole unsorted tissue. Between August and November 2014, newly diagnosed, chemotherapy-naive lung cancer patients underwent thoracic surgery in China. Germline V gives CDR1 MNHNY, CDR2 SVGAGI (reference sequence). The CDR3 loop spans 19 amino acids. TCRbeta libraries were built with three rounds of nested PCR, modified from ARM-PCR. TCRdb re-called the multiplex PCR reads through MiXCR, storing one row per CDR3 protein. The sample includes fewer than 130,000 distinct CDR3 sequences, approximately 87% of them seen just once. The count of this clonotype is one. Its antigen is not identified. Sequence at one end of the junction differs from germline and may be a read error.

This TCR was sampled from a man aged 70 or older with non-small cell lung cancer. The chain recombines TRBV6-6 with TRBJ2-3; TRBD2 aligns across 9 bases. The sample was lung tumor tissue. CDR3 sequence: CASSYYLPSIAGATGTQYF. CDR3 bases: TGTGCCAGCAGTTACTACCTACCCTCTATAGCGGGGGCCACAGGTACGCAGTATTTT.